This TCR beta chain was sequenced for a study of T cell responses to AZD1222 COVID-19 vaccine. Looking at the study overall: Second doses at about 4 or about 12 weeks were pooled. Study outcomes and limitations: No day 14 peak samples; only post-peak repertoires were characterized. Donors in the cohort were predominantly white British and more often female, and clonal diversity was possibly underestimated. Spike-specific TCR breadth rose after two AZD1222 doses, and depth rose as well.

Measured with immunoSEQ multiplex PCR; TCRdb has only the in-frame clones, and not every one. The table lists approximately 190,000 clones, 90% to 95% of them singletons. As regards this clone: Its antigen remains unknown.

CDR1 and CDR2 (germline): SGHAT, FQNNGV. V lost 1 base, J lost 11 bases, and 18 bases lay in between. CDR3 length: 15 amino acids. The chain couples TRBV11-2 to TRBJ1-5; TRBD1 might be the D (5 bases). Sequencing was performed on peripheral blood, taken on day 0 of AZD1222 vaccination. The receptor was isolated from an adult in good health. The CDR3 DNA is TGTGCCAGCAGCTTAGTTGGGGGGGAAGGTCACGCCCAGCATTTT. Protein product: CASSLVGGEGHAQHF.